The 19 T cell receptor beta chains below were found in one sample sequenced in a study of blood T cell repertoires in COVID-19. Clones were read by immunoSEQ multiplex PCR, and TCRdb kept only the in-frame ones, dropping some. The profile shows 88,000 or so clones, 86% of them singletons. Sample: peripheral blood. Source of these receptors: a man aged 55-75 years with acute or convalescent COVID-19.

The table lists this clone with a count of one. The V and J genes are TRBV5-1 and TRBJ1-5; D is uncertain. Trimming took off 0 bases at V and 6 bases at J, with 13 bases between the two ends. Germline lookup yields CDR1 SGHRS and CDR2 YFSETQ. This CDR3 region has 15 residues. This chain's CDR3 is CASSLGPPSSQPQHF. In nucleotides, the CDR3 is TGCGCCAGCAGCTTGGGGCCCCCCTCTTCTCAGCCCCAGCATTTT.

The V call is TRBV6-5, the J call TRBJ2-1, with D possibly being TRBD1 (6 bases). Trimming cost V 5 bases and J 8 bases, with 13 bases left between them. The germline V gene encodes CDR1 MNHEY and CDR2 SVGAGI. There are 13 residues in the CDR3. The CDR3 spells CASSTYRADEQFF. For the CDR3, the DNA is TGTGCCAGCAGTACCTACAGGGCAGATGAGCAGTTCTTC.

This rearrangement joins TRBV1 to TRBJ2-3; the D call of TRBD2 is as the table states it, not checked on the DNA. TRBV1 is shown as a pseudogene. The CDR3 sequence is 20 residues long. The CDR3 sequence: CTSSQAAGLAGGGGTDTQYF. The CDR3 nucleotides read TGCACCAGCAGCCAAGCTGCGGGACTAGCGGGAGGAGGAGGCACAGATACGCAGTATTTT.

The V call is TRBV6-1, the J call TRBJ1-5; TRBD1 agrees at 8 bases. Germline V gene lookup returns CDR1 MNHNS and CDR2 SASEGT. This CDR3 contains 16 residues. The V and J ends lost 1 base and 6 bases, in that order; junction bases with no gene match: 8. CDR3 sequence reads: CASSEGAGGRSQPQHF. The CDR3 DNA sequence: TGTGCCAGCAGTGAAGGGGCAGGGGGCAGGAGTCAGCCCCAGCATTTT.

The J gene is TRBJ2-4, the V gene TRBV27; 9 bases map to TRBD1. This CDR3 is 13 amino acids long. Unmatched junction bases numbered 4, after V lost 8 bases and J lost 5 bases. Per germline, CDR1 MNHEY and CDR2 SMNVEV (reference sequence). The CDR3 loop is CASGTGGQNIQYF. CDR3 coding DNA: TGTGCCAGCGGAACAGGGGGCCAAAACATTCAGTACTTC.

In its sample, this clone was seen once. The CDR3 bases are TGTGCCAGCAGCTTTACTAGCGGGGCTACAACCGGGGAGCTGTTTTTT. It codes for CASSFTSGATTGELFF. This sequence joins TRBV7-6 and TRBJ2-2; 10 bases fit TRBD2. This CDR3 contains 16 residues. V shed 3 bases and J 5 bases; nucleotides not matched to a gene: 6. The germline CDR1 and CDR2 sequences are SGHVS and FNYEAQ. Full variable domain (rest looked up from reference TRBV7-6 and TRBJ2-2): GAGVSQSPRYKVTKRGQDVALRCDPISGHVSLYWYRQALGQGPEFLTYFNYEAQQDKSGLPNDRFSAERPEGSISTLTIQRTEQRDSAMYRCASSFTSGATTGELFFGEGSRLTVL.

The chain has TRBV11-3 and TRBJ2-1; 14 nucleotides line up with TRBD2. V lost 5 bases, J lost 3 bases, and 6 bases stayed unmatched. Germline V gene lookup returns CDR1 SGHNT and CDR2 YENEEA. The CDR3 length is 17 residues. CDR3 sequence: CASSRGTSGSGYNEQFF. In DNA form, the CDR3 reads TGTGCCAGCAGCCGTGGGACTAGCGGGAGTGGCTACAATGAGCAGTTCTTC.

This clone was detected only once. V usage is TRBV5-8 and J usage is TRBJ2-2, with D possibly matching TRBD1 (5 bases). Per the germline V gene, CDR1 is SGHTS and CDR2 is YDEGEE. Trimming removed 2 bases from V and 0 bases from J, with 8 bases in between. The CDR3 has 15 residues. CDR3 in DNA: TGTGCCAGCAGCTTCCCAGGGACGAACACCGGGGAGCTGTTTTTT. This gives the protein CASSFPGTNTGELFF.

This clone turned up a few times. The chain has TRBV5-6 and TRBJ2-5; perhaps TRBD1 as D (6 bases). The CDR3 has 12 amino acids. Germline lookup yields CDR1 SGHDT and CDR2 YYEEEE. Trimming removed 6 bases at V and 7 bases at J, with 13 bases between. The CDR3 region has the DNA TGTGCCAGCACCCGACAGGTTGGGACCCAGTACTTC. Amino acid sequence: CASTRQVGTQYF.

V usage is TRBV29-1 and J usage is TRBJ2-3; 8 nucleotides line up with TRBD1. The CDR3 spans 16 residues. With 1 base clipped from V and 0 bases from J, the junction kept 6 bases outside the gene matches. Germline V gives CDR1 SQVTM, CDR2 ANQGSEA. CDR3: CSVEGVQGASTDTQYF. The CDR3 nucleotides read TGCAGCGTTGAAGGGGTCCAGGGGGCTAGCACAGATACGCAGTATTTT.

The V gene is TRBV30, the J gene TRBJ1-1; 11 nucleotides match TRBD1. This CDR3 has 13 residues. The junction had 3 bases not matched to a gene; V was cut back by 5 bases and J by 4 bases. The germline gives CDR1 GTSNPN, CDR2 SVGIG (reference sequence). The CDR3 DNA reads as TGTGCCTGGCGGGACAGGGGGGTCACTGAAGCTTTCTTT. Amino acids: CAWRDRGVTEAFF. Filled out from reference TRBV30 and TRBJ1-1, the complete variable domain reads SQTIHQWPATLVQPVGSPLSLECTVEGTSNPNLYWYRQAAGRGLQLLFYSVGIGQISSEVPQNLSASRPQDRQFILSSKKLLLSDSGFYLCAWRDRGVTEAFFGQGTRLTVV.

Note on this clone: The junction does not match germline at one end; this may be a read error. The rearrangement links TRBV18 to TRBJ1-5, with D perhaps matching TRBD1 (6 bases). CDR1 and CDR2 from the germline V gene are KGHSH and LQKENI. This CDR3 comprises 15 residues. CDR3 residues: CASSPPGQQNHPQHF. The DNA of the CDR3 is TGTGCCAGCTCACCACCCGGACAGCAAAATCATCCCCAGCATTTT.

The chain combines TRBV29-1 with TRBJ2-7, with 8 bases identical to TRBD1. Trimming took 7 bases from V and 5 from J; bases not matched to a gene: 10. Germline CDR1 and CDR2: SQVTM and ANQGSEA. This CDR3 has 13 residues. The CDR3: CSASGQGYHEQYF. The CDR3 DNA is TGCAGCGCTTCAGGACAGGGATACCACGAGCAGTACTTC.

V is TRBV6-6 and J is TRBJ2-4; D unclear. V was pared by 8 bases and J by 1 base, with 9 bases between. Germline CDR1 is MNHNY and CDR2 is SVGAGI (reference sequence). This CDR3 contains 13 residues. For the CDR3, the DNA is TGTGCCAGCTTAGCTGGGGCCAAAAACATTCAGTACTTC. Translated: CASLAGAKNIQYF.

This clone was found once. The chain joins TRBV29-1 to TRBJ1-2; 9 bases match TRBD1. Germline V gene lookup returns CDR1 SQVTM and CDR2 ANQGSEA. The CDR3 has 11 residues. Losses at the gene ends were 7 bases for V and 11 bases for J; bases not matched to a gene: 8. The CDR3 coding sequence is TGCAGCGCATCGGACAGGGGACGGTACACCTTC. Protein sequence: CSASDRGRYTF.

This sequence joins TRBV5-6 and TRBJ1-1, with a weak D call TRBD1 (5 bases). The V end was cut by 4 bases, the J end by 5 bases, with 6 bases between. Per germline, CDR1 SGHDT and CDR2 YYEEEE. This CDR3 region has 11 residues. In DNA, the CDR3 is TGTGCCAGCAGCACAGGAACTGAAGCTTTCTTT. Encoded protein: CASSTGTEAFF.

The chain carries TRBV6-2 or TRBV6-3 and TRBJ1-1, with D uncertain. Trimming took 2 bases from V and 5 from J, leaving 12 bases between them. The CDR3 extends over 14 amino acids. The germline V gene encodes CDR1 MNHEY and CDR2 SVGEGT. CDR3: CASSYDLGGTEAFF. CDR3 DNA: TGTGCCAGCAGTTACGACTTAGGAGGTACTGAAGCTTTCTTT.

By frequency in the sample, this clone is large. The V call is TRBV29-1, the J call TRBJ2-2; the match to TRBD2 covers 12 bases. CDR1 is SQVTM, CDR2 ANQGSEA, per germline. V gave up 7 bases and J gave up 4 bases; unmatched junction bases: 10. CDR3 length equals 16 residues. This CDR3 is CSARGLAGSPTGELFF. The CDR3 DNA reads as TGCAGCGCCCGGGGACTAGCGGGTTCTCCCACCGGGGAGCTGTTTTTT.

The CDR3 DNA sequence: TGTGCCAGCAGCGCACAACCGAACACTGAAGCTTTCTTT. Translating it yields CASSAQPNTEAFF. The chain employs TRBV7-2 and TRBJ1-1; D uncertain. Germline V lookup: CDR1 SGHTA, CDR2 FQGNSA. V lost 5 bases, J lost 1 base, and 8 bases lay in between. The CDR3 totals 13 residues.